Below, 30 T cell receptor beta chains from the same sample are listed, as sequenced in a study of T-cell reconstitution after alpha-beta-depleted transplantation in children. Researchers prepared the TCRbeta library using unique molecular identifiers, the study reports. TCRdb reprocessed the PCR reads with MiXCR, giving one entry per CDR3 protein. In the table there are a few hundred thousand distinct CDR3 sequences, about 18% of which are singletons. The specimen comprised PBMCs from the stem cell graft donor, sampled from the stem cell graft. These receptor sequences come from a human donor who donated a stem cell graft to a child with acute lymphoblastic leukemia.

There are a few counts of this clonotype. The rearrangement joins TRBV20-1 to TRBJ2-4, with a weak D call TRBD2 (5 bases). V dropped 1 base and J dropped 1 base, with 14 bases sitting between them. Germline loops: CDR1 DFQATT, CDR2 SNEGSKA (reference sequence). This CDR3 has 16 residues. CDR3: CSARGGPGRAKNIQYF. CDR3 in DNA: TGCAGTGCTAGAGGAGGGCCAGGACGGGCCAAAAACATTCAGTACTTC.

The chain couples TRBV4-1 to TRBJ2-5, with D unclear. The V gene lost 0 bases and the J gene lost 2 bases, with 10 bases spanning the gap. The CDR3 loop spans 15 amino acids. CDR1 is MGHRA and CDR2 is YSYEKL in the germline V gene. In nucleotides, the CDR3 is TGCGCCAGCAGCCAAGACAATGGCGGTCAAGAGACCCAGTACTTC. It yields the protein CASSQDNGGQETQYF.

The J gene is TRBJ1-2, the V gene TRBV7-9; D gene unclear. CDR1 is SEHNR and CDR2 is FQNEAQ in the germline V gene (reference sequence). Between the trimmed V and J ends, which lost 5 bases and 8 bases, there was a span of 18 bases. The CDR3 spans 14 residues. The DNA for the CDR3 is TGTGCCAGCAGCCTCCGGGCAGCCGCCCAGGGCTACACCTTC. Protein: CASSLRAAAQGYTF.

The chain employs TRBV5-1 and TRBJ1-2, with 10 positions matching TRBD1. The CDR3 covers 14 residues. V lost 0 bases and J lost 6; bases outside the gene matches: 2. CDR1 is SGHRS, CDR2 YFSETQ, per germline. The CDR3: CASSLGGTGDGYTF. The CDR3 DNA reads TGCGCCAGCAGCTTGGGAGGGACAGGGGATGGCTACACCTTC.

This chain joins TRBV5-4 and TRBJ2-7; 9 nucleotides agree with TRBD2. CDR1 and CDR2 from the germline V gene are SGHNT and YYREEE (reference sequence). The CDR3 totals 15 residues. The junction had 4 bases not matched to a gene; V was cut back by 0 bases and J by 3 bases. The CDR3: CASSLGASGDYEQYF. DNA of the CDR3: TGTGCCAGCAGCTTGGGGGCTAGCGGGGACTACGAGCAGTACTTC.

In this sample, this clonotype turned up a few times. The rearrangement joins TRBV3-1 to TRBJ2-7; possibly TRBD1 or TRBD2 for D (5 bases each). The ends were cut back, 1 base at V and 6 bases at J, with 13 bases in the middle. This CDR3 spans 14 amino acids. CDR1 and CDR2 (germline): LGHDT, YNNKEL (reference sequence). The CDR3 loop is CASSQGGTIREQYF. CDR3 sequence (DNA): TGTGCCAGCAGCCAAGGAGGGACCATCCGCGAGCAGTACTTC.

The chain links TRBV15 to TRBJ2-1; 12 nucleotides align to TRBD2. V lost 8 bases to trimming and J lost 7 bases; unmatched junction nucleotides: 9. This CDR3 contains 15 residues. The germline V gene encodes CDR1 LNHNV and CDR2 YYDKDF (reference sequence). CDR3 in amino acids: CATAPRTSGTNEQFF. The CDR3 coding sequence is TGTGCCACCGCTCCCCGGACTAGCGGGACGAATGAGCAGTTCTTC.

The chain uses TRBV4-1 and TRBJ2-3; D is unresolved. V gave up 1 base and J gave up 6 bases, with 11 bases separating them. In germline, CDR1 is MGHRA, CDR2 YSYEKL. The CDR3 is made up of 14 amino acids. The DNA of the CDR3 is TGCGCCAGCAGCCAAGGGGTTTTCGCGGATACGCAGTATTTT. The encoded protein is CASSQGVFADTQYF.

This clonotype was recorded many times. The V call is TRBV5-1, the J call TRBJ1-6; unclear D gene. CDR3 length: 15 residues. Trimming left V 4 bases short and J 10 bases short, with 18 bases between. The germline gives CDR1 SGHRS, CDR2 YFSETQ. CDR3 in amino acids: CASSPGRSTGSPLHF. Written as DNA, the CDR3 is TGCGCCAGCAGCCCGGGCAGGTCTACGGGATCACCCCTCCACTTT.

This clonotype was seen only a few times. V gene TRBV27 combines with J gene TRBJ1-4, with 8 bases lining up with TRBD1. With V trimmed by 5 bases and J by 7 bases, 15 bases remained unmatched. CDR3 length equals 17 residues. Germline V lookup: CDR1 MNHEY, CDR2 SMNVEV (reference sequence). The CDR3 nucleotides read TGTGCCAGCAGTCCGGGGACAGGAGAATTCGGTAGTGAAAAACTGTTTTTT. It translates to CASSPGTGEFGSEKLFF.

This clonotype has just a few counts. V and J are TRBV7-9 and TRBJ2-1, with TRBD1 identical over 8 bases. With 1 base clipped from V and 8 bases from J, the junction kept 4 bases outside the gene matches. The CDR3 runs to 14 residues. Germline CDR1 reads SEHNR; CDR2 reads FQNEAQ (reference sequence). The CDR3 here is CASSLVRGPDEQFF. Here the CDR3 DNA reads TGTGCCAGCAGCTTAGTCAGGGGGCCCGATGAGCAGTTCTTC.

V is TRBV11-2 and J is TRBJ2-2, with TRBD2 matching over 8 bases. Losses at the gene ends were 5 bases for V and 6 bases for J; bases not matched to a gene: 5. Germline-derived CDR1 and CDR2 are SGHAT and FQNNGV. The CDR3 contains 14 residues. In DNA form, the CDR3 reads TGTGCCAGCAGCCCGGGACTAGTCCCCGGGGAGCTGTTTTTT. Its protein product is CASSPGLVPGELFF.

This clonotype was seen a handful of times. The rearrangement joins TRBV7-9 to TRBJ2-1; 7 bases fit TRBD1. Germline V lookup: CDR1 SEHNR, CDR2 FQNEAQ (reference sequence). The CDR3 covers 16 residues. V lost 4 bases to trimming and J lost 3 bases; unmatched junction nucleotides: 9. Written as DNA, the CDR3 is TGTGCCAGCAGCTCCCCGCAGGGGGTTCTCTACAATGAGCAGTTCTTC. As protein: CASSSPQGVLYNEQFF.

The chain couples TRBV15 to TRBJ1-1; possible D gene TRBD1, 6 bases. The CDR3 is made up of 16 amino acids. The V and J ends lost 0 bases and 2 bases respectively, with 13 bases between them. In germline, CDR1 is LNHNV, CDR2 YYDKDF (reference sequence). The CDR3 loop reads CATSREGAGANTEAFF. The CDR3 DNA is TGTGCCACCAGCAGAGAGGGAGCAGGGGCTAACACTGAAGCTTTCTTT.

The rearrangement links TRBV30 to TRBJ2-3; TRBD2 matches at 10 bases. V dropped 2 bases and J dropped 11; count of bases not matched to a gene: 7. CDR1 is GTSNPN and CDR2 is SVGIG in the germline V gene (reference sequence). This CDR3 is built from 13 residues. The CDR3 DNA reads TGTGCCTGGAGTCTACTAGCGGGAACAGGGCAGTATTTT. Translated: CAWSLLAGTGQYF.

The chain uses TRBV5-1 and TRBJ2-7; TRBD1 matches 11 bases. Germline-derived CDR1 and CDR2 are SGHRS and YFSETQ. Trimming removed 4 bases from V and 2 bases from J; junction bases left unmatched: 5. The CDR3 loop spans 15 amino acids. CDR3 coding DNA: TGCGCCAGCAGCCCTGGGGGACAGGGGGCCTACGAGCAGTACTTC. Its protein is CASSPGGQGAYEQYF.

J is TRBJ1-4 and V is TRBV20-1; 9 positions match TRBD1. Germline lookup yields CDR1 DFQATT and CDR2 SNEGSKA (reference sequence). Trimming cost V 0 bases and J 6 bases; bases outside gene matches: 8. The CDR3 runs to 16 residues. CDR3 amino acids: CSARDPRTGEDEKLFF. The CDR3 bases are TGCAGTGCTAGAGACCCTCGGACAGGGGAAGATGAAAAACTGTTTTTT.

This clonotype was recorded a few times. The rearrangement links TRBV6-5 to TRBJ2-2; 9 bases are shared with TRBD2. The V gene's germline CDR1 is MNHEY and CDR2 SVGAGI. With 1 base clipped from V and 5 bases from J, the junction kept 8 bases outside the gene matches. The CDR3 loop spans 17 amino acids. In DNA, the CDR3 is TGTGCCAGCAGTTACTTGGGACTAGCTAAGGGAACCGGGGAGCTGTTTTTT. Residues: CASSYLGLAKGTGELFF.

This clonotype has a handful of counts. The gene calls are TRBV20-1 and TRBJ1-1; D is undetermined. The germline gives CDR1 DFQATT, CDR2 SNEGSKA (reference sequence). V lost 6 bases to trimming and J lost 3 bases, with 11 bases between them. The CDR3 loop spans 12 amino acids. CDR3 sequence reads: CSARDLDTEAFF. CDR3 sequence (DNA): TGCAGTGCCCGGGATCTCGACACTGAAGCTTTCTTT.

About this clonotype: At one end the junction does not follow the germline gene, possibly because of a read error. The gene calls are TRBV7-9 and TRBJ2-7, with 7 bases that match TRBD2. This CDR3 contains 12 residues. The V gene's germline CDR1 is SEHNR and CDR2 FQNEAQ (reference sequence). CDR3: CASGEGGDEQYF. The CDR3 DNA follows: TGCGCCAGCGGCGAGGGAGGGGACGAGCAGTACTTC.

This clonotype was found a few times. The chain has TRBV15 and TRBJ1-5, with 7 bases identical to TRBD1. The junction had 10 bases not matched to a gene; V was cut back by 8 bases and J by 3 bases. The CDR3 totals 15 residues. Germline lookup yields CDR1 LNHNV and CDR2 YYDKDF (reference sequence). CDR3 region: CATDSRQGSNQPQHF. In nucleotides, the CDR3 is TGTGCCACCGATTCCAGACAGGGTTCCAATCAGCCCCAGCATTTT.

This clonotype was observed a few times. The chain couples TRBV5-1 to TRBJ1-1, with no clear D. CDR3 size: 16 residues. The germline gives CDR1 SGHRS, CDR2 YFSETQ. V was clipped by 4 bases and J by 1 base, with 17 bases between them. Here the CDR3 reads CASSPPTTRSNTEAFF. The CDR3 DNA is TGCGCCAGCAGCCCACCTACGACCCGCTCGAACACTGAAGCTTTCTTT.

J is TRBJ1-6 and V is TRBV5-1; no reliable D call. CDR1 and CDR2 (germline): SGHRS, YFSETQ. V was shortened by 2 bases and J by 7 bases, with 16 bases between the two germline ends. The CDR3 has 16 residues. CDR3 nucleotides: TGCGCCAGCAGCTTCCTTACCGTCGTGGGCAATTCACCCCTCCACTTT. Protein: CASSFLTVVGNSPLHF.

In this sample, this clonotype turned up many times. V usage is TRBV29-1 and J usage is TRBJ2-1; TRBD2 aligns across 16 bases. Germline-derived CDR1 and CDR2 are SQVTM and ANQGSEA. This CDR3 is 15 amino acids long. The trim removed 6 bases at V and 6 bases at J, leaving 5 bases unmatched. CDR3 in DNA: TGCAGCGTAGAGGGACTAGCGGGAGGGGTCAATGAGCAGTTCTTC. Translation: CSVEGLAGGVNEQFF.

This clonotype was picked up a small number of times. The chain links TRBV27 to TRBJ2-7, with D perhaps given as TRBD1 or TRBD2 (5 bases each). This CDR3 contains 14 residues. Germline V gene lookup returns CDR1 MNHEY and CDR2 SMNVEV (reference sequence). V was shortened by 1 base and J by 2 bases, with 9 bases between the two germline ends. CDR3 nucleotides: TGTGCCAGCAGTTTATTCCGGGGCCCCTACGAGCAGTACTTC. Translation: CASSLFRGPYEQYF.

This clonotype appeared a few times. The genes are TRBV7-9 and TRBJ2-5; the match to TRBD1 covers 8 bases. CDR1 and CDR2 (germline): SEHNR, FQNEAQ (reference sequence). Trimming cost V 8 bases and J 2 bases; bases outside gene matches: 7. The CDR3 runs 14 residues. The CDR3 protein is CASPGQDFQETQYF. Written as DNA, the CDR3 is TGTGCCAGCCCGGGACAGGATTTTCAAGAGACCCAGTACTTC.

The rearrangement joins TRBV25-1 to TRBJ1-3, with 8 bases fitting TRBD1. Germline loops: CDR1 MGHDK, CDR2 SYGVNS. The V segment lost 4 bases and the J segment 3 bases; nucleotides outside the gene matches: 2. CDR3 length: 14 residues. The CDR3 protein is CASSGGQGGNTIYF. CDR3 bases: TGTGCCAGCAGTGGAGGACAGGGTGGAAACACCATATATTTT.

The rearrangement uses TRBV19 and TRBJ1-2; no clear D gene. CDR3 length equals 12 residues. The germline V and J ends were trimmed by 4 bases and 7 bases, with 10 bases remaining between them. Germline-derived CDR1 and CDR2 are LNHDA and SQIVND (reference sequence). CDR3 residues: CASSTALGGYTF. The CDR3, as DNA: TGTGCCAGTAGTACCGCCTTGGGTGGCTACACCTTC.

The sample holds a few counts of this clonotype. The V gene is TRBV19, the J gene TRBJ2-7; the D gene is possibly TRBD2 (5 bases). The germline V gene encodes CDR1 LNHDA and CDR2 SQIVND (reference sequence). Trimming shortened V by 1 base and J by 0 bases, and 10 bases separated the two germline ends. The CDR3 is 15 residues long. CDR3 bases: TGTGCCAGTAGTATAGGTGCAGGACTCTCCTACGAGCAGTACTTC. Protein: CASSIGAGLSYEQYF.

Comment on this clonotype: A much larger clone sits a single nucleotide away, making a read error possible. The V gene is TRBV7-9, the J gene TRBJ1-5; 9 bases are a match to TRBD1. Germline V gives CDR1 SEHNR, CDR2 FQNEAQ (reference sequence). This CDR3 is 13 amino acids long. The CDR3 nucleotides read TGTCCCAGCAGCGGGACAGGGAAGCAGCCCCAGCATTTT. It is translated as CPSSGTGKQPQHF.